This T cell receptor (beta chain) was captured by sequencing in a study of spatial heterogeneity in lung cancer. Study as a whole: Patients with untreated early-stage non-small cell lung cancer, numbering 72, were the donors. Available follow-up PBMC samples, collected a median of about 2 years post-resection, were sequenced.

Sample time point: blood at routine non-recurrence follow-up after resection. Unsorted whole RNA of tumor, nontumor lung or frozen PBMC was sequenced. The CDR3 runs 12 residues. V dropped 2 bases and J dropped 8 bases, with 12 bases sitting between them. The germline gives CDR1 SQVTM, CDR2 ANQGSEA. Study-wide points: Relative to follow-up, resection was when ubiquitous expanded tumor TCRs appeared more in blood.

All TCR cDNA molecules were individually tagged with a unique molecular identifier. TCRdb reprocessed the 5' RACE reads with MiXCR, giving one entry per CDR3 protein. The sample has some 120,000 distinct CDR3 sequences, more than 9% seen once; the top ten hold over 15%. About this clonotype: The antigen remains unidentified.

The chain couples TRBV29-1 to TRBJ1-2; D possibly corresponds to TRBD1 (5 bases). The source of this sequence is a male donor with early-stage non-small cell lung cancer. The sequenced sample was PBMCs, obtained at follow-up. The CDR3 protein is CSVERRASGYTF. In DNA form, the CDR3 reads TGCAGCGTTGAACGCAGGGCGAGCGGCTACACCTTC.